The subject of this entry is one TCR beta chain. Its cognate antigen has yet to be identified. Base qualities were left out, and no much larger clone turns up one base away. This entry belongs to a study of blood T cell repertoires in COVID-19 (dated by TCRdb to about 2020). Context from the whole study: The collaborator samples originated in the United States, Italy and Spain and spanned the acute and convalescent phases of COVID-19. The material from the prospective study consisted of cDNA or gDNA derived from T cells, B-cell-depleted T cells, or PBMCs. Deeply sampled blood TCRbeta repertoires from subjects exposed to, actively infected with, or recovered from COVID-19 were included in the dataset. The repertoires were released in a freely available public database intended as a resource for research on the immune response to SARS-CoV-2. The samples were drawn from two sources: the first 160 participants of the ongoing ImmuneRACE study, and over 950 subjects contributed by 6 global collaborators. A de-identified subject ID, COVID-19 status, age in years and sex were almost always included in the sample metadata. Where available, HLA class I and class II types were taken from metadata supplied by the sample provider and were not determined by assay-based typing.

Each collaborating institution followed its own protocols to collect whole blood in K2EDTA tubes. Collaborator samples were shipped for TCRbeta analysis as frozen whole blood, isolated PBMCs, or DNA extracted from either sample type. According to the germline V gene (reference sequence), CDR1 reads LNHDA and CDR2 reads SQIVND. From its cysteine to its phenylalanine, the CDR3 spans 14 amino acids. Left in the record is the CDR3 DNA by itself, 42 bases read in frame from the first base. V lost 5 bases and J lost 1 base; the stretch between them is 11 bases long. The immunoSEQ Assay, a bias-controlled multiplex PCR, was used to amplify TCRbeta CDR3 regions from genomic DNA. Concerning the study's data processing: Nucleated cell counts per sample were estimated from amplification of reference gene primers within the assay. Sequence reads were collapsed and filtered to measure the absolute abundance of every unique TCRbeta CDR3 rearrangement. For each sample, productive Simpson clonality was calculated by taking the square root of Simpson's diversity index across productive rearrangements. TCRdb carries this immuneACCESS record with in-frame sequences only. Its versions omit some clonotypes, under half of them owing to an unresolved V gene in the studies checked, with the rest unexplained. The DNA gave D and trimming, while V, J and clone size come from that table. The sample table contains around 300,000 clones; only one count was recorded for around 85% of them. Jointly, the top ten make up 11% of the sample.

Results the study describes overall, beyond this receptor: The quantity of clinical and demographic metadata differed by source and by participant and was supplied without curation.

The receptor comes from a woman between 70 and 85 years old with acute or convalescent COVID-19. This chain joins TRBV19 to TRBJ1-2; 6 matching bases give a weak D call of TRBD1. Sequencing was performed on peripheral blood. The nucleotide sequence is given as TGTGCCAGTAGTTCCAGGGGTATTAACTATGGCTACACCTTC. This is translated as CASSSRGINYGYTF. The full variable domain, completed from the reference TRBV19 and TRBJ1-2 proteins outside the CDR3, reads DGGITQSPKYLFRKEGQNVTLSCEQNLNHDAMYWYRQDPGQGLRLIYYSQIVNDFQKGDIAEGYSVSREKKESFPLTVTSAQKNPTAFYLCASSSRGINYGYTFGSGTRLTVV.